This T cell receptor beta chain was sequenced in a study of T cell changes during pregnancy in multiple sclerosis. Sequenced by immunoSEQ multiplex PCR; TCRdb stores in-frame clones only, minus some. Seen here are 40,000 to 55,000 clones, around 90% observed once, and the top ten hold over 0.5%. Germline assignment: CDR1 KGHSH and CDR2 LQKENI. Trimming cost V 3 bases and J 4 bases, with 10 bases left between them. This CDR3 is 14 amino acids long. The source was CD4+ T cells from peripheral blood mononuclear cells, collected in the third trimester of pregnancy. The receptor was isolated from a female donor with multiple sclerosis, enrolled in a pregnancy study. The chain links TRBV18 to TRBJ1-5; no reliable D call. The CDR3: CASSPSRNNQPQHF. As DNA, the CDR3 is TGTGCCAGCTCACCGAGCAGGAATAATCAGCCCCAGCATTTT.